This T cell receptor beta chain was captured by sequencing in a study of blood T cell repertoires in COVID-19. At the level of the study: Samples taken during acute and convalescent COVID-19 were collected in the United States, Italy and Spain. The cDNA or gDNA used as material had been derived from T cells, B-cell-depleted T cells, or PBMCs.

Per the original data handling: Reference gene primer amplification gave nucleated cell count estimates. Sequenced by immunoSEQ multiplex PCR; TCRdb stores in-frame clones only, minus some. Clone size and V and J calls were adopted from that table, with D and trimming inferred from the DNA. This sample has 250,000 or so clones, with 80% to 90% found just once. A word on this clone: At one boundary the junction diverges from the germline segment, which might be a read error.

CDR3 length equals 17 residues. Per the germline V gene, CDR1 is SSHAT and CDR2 is FNYEAQ (reference sequence). The chain joins TRBV7-7 to TRBJ2-7; 12 nucleotides line up with TRBD2. The receptor comes from a man in his sixties with acute or convalescent COVID-19. Source material: peripheral blood. This CDR3 is CASSLARLAGATYEQYF. In DNA, the CDR3 is TGTGCTAGCAGCTTAGCTCGACTAGCGGGAGCCACCTACGAGCAGTACTTC.